This TCR beta chain was profiled in a study of CD8 T cells in ankylosing spondylitis. Quantitative 5'-RACE with molecular barcodes generated TCR beta libraries. Via MiXCR, TCRdb re-called the 5' RACE reads, giving one row per CDR3 protein. The sample contains roughly 40,000 distinct CDR3 sequences, 2.5% to 3% of which appear only once. This clonotype was detected a few times. Germline loops: CDR1 SGDLS, CDR2 YYNGEE. The CDR3 extends over 14 amino acids. V dropped 4 bases and J dropped 5; count of bases not matched to a gene: 5. The clonotype originates from a male donor with ankylosing spondylitis or in good health (not recorded which). The specimen was blood, either unsorted or a sorted T cell fraction (not recorded which). The chain employs TRBV9 and TRBJ2-5, with 10 bases lining up with TRBD2. This chain's CDR3 is CASSPSGRGETQYF. The CDR3 DNA reads as TGTGCCAGCAGCCCGAGCGGGAGGGGGGAGACCCAGTACTTC.